Below, 8 T cell receptor beta chains from the same sample are listed, as sequenced in a study of blood T cell repertoires in COVID-19. Method: immunoSEQ multiplex PCR; TCRdb's copy keeps in-frame clones and lacks some. The sample gives roughly 260,000 clones, around 90% of which show up once; about 4.1% is in the top ten. The specimen sequenced was peripheral blood. These receptors were obtained from a man in his sixties who had recovered from COVID-19.

The rearrangement joins TRBV6-1 to TRBJ2-5; D call uncertain. The length of the CDR3 is 13 residues. CDR1 is MNHNS, CDR2 SASEGT, per germline. The V and J ends lost 3 bases and 5 bases respectively, with 10 bases between them. Written as DNA, the CDR3 is TGTGCCAGCAGTGACGAGCTCCGGGAGACCCAGTACTTC. This gives the protein CASSDELRETQYF.

This clone was seen just once. As DNA, the CDR3 is TGTGCCAGCAGTTCCGGGACAGTCTATGGCTACACCTTC. The encoded protein is CASSSGTVYGYTF. V gene TRBV6-2 or TRBV6-3 combines with J gene TRBJ1-2, with 7 bases fitting TRBD1. The CDR3 has 13 amino acids. Germline CDR1 and CDR2: MNHEY and SVGEGT. Trimming cost V 4 bases and J 4 bases; bases outside gene matches: 3.

Points on this clone: The junction shows a germline mismatch at one end, possibly a read error. CDR3 sequence: CASSWEGLRLF. The DNA for the CDR3 is TGCGCCAGCAGCTGGGAGGGTCTTCGGCTCTTT. The chain has TRBV5-1 and TRBJ1-1; D is unclear. CDR1 is SGHRS and CDR2 is YFSETQ in the germline V gene. This CDR3 region has 11 residues.

V gene TRBV6-6 combines with J gene TRBJ1-6, with 9 bases aligning to TRBD1. Germline V gene lookup returns CDR1 MNHNY and CDR2 SVGAGI (reference sequence). This CDR3 spans 13 amino acids. V lost 10 bases and J lost 9; bases outside the gene matches: 7. CDR3 in amino acids: CANRDRVSSPLHF. DNA for the CDR3: TGTGCCAACCGGGACAGGGTGAGTTCACCCCTCCACTTT.

This clone was detected a few times. The chain combines TRBV15 with TRBJ2-1; 10 bases line up with TRBD2. The CDR3 sequence is 19 residues long. Germline CDR1 and CDR2: LNHNV and YYDKDF (reference sequence). Unmatched junction bases numbered 12, after V lost 4 bases and J lost 0 bases. The CDR3 sequence: CATSISPPGLADSYNEQFF. The CDR3 nucleotides read TGTGCCACCAGCATCTCCCCTCCCGGACTAGCGGACTCCTACAATGAGCAGTTCTTC.

The CDR3 sequence is CAWSVAQGNGYTF. CDR3 DNA sequence: TGTGCCTGGAGTGTAGCACAGGGGAATGGCTACACCTTC. This chain links TRBV30 with TRBJ1-2, with 7 positions matching TRBD1. Germline V gives CDR1 GTSNPN, CDR2 SVGIG (reference sequence). V was pared by 0 bases and J by 6 bases, with 4 bases of the junction left unmatched. CDR3 length: 13 residues.

The CDR3 nucleotides read TGTGCCTGGAGTGATCTTAGCGGGGGGGCCAGCTCCTACGAGCAGTACTTC. Translation: CAWSDLSGGASSYEQYF. This chain uses TRBV30 with TRBJ2-7; 11 bases line up with TRBD2. V was clipped by 1 base and J by 0 bases; unmatched bases: 8. Germline assignment: CDR1 GTSNPN and CDR2 SVGIG (reference sequence). This CDR3 contains 17 residues. Variable domain in full (rest from reference TRBV30 and TRBJ2-7): SQTIHQWPATLVQPVGSPLSLECTVEGTSNPNLYWYRQAAGRGLQLLFYSVGIGQISSEVPQNLSASRPQDRQFILSSKKLLLSDSGFYLCAWSDLSGGASSYEQYFGPGTRLTVT.

Only a few counts were recorded for this clone. This chain joins TRBV5-8 and TRBJ2-7; D is possibly TRBD2 (6 bases). Germline V lookup: CDR1 SGHTS, CDR2 YDEGEE. V was trimmed by 2 bases and J by 4 bases, leaving 16 bases between them. CDR3 size: 15 residues. DNA of the CDR3: TGTGCCAGCAGCTTACAGGCGACCAGCGGGTACGAGCAGTACTTC. It encodes CASSLQATSGYEQYF.